This record looks at one TCR beta chain sequence and its context. The sample is drawn from a study of blood T cell repertoires in COVID-19. Per the study methods: Researchers report that nucleated cell counts were estimated from reference gene primer amplification. Profiled with immunoSEQ multiplex PCR; TCRdb holds only in-frame clones, not every one. The V and J calls and clone size were taken over from that table, and D and trimming were inferred from the DNA. The sample lists about 410,000 clones, 90% occurring once. Germline V gives CDR1 SGHNT, CDR2 YENEEA. The ends were cut back, 2 bases at V and 4 bases at J, with 15 bases in the middle. The CDR3 is 16 residues long. Assignments of participants to cohorts depended upon their own reported clinical history. Two negative PCRs, clearance, or symptom resolution characterized the recovered Cohort 3 donors.

The sample taken for sequencing was PBMCs or T cells enriched from blood (not recorded which). The gene calls are TRBV11-3 and TRBJ1-3, with TRBD1 as a possible D gene (5 bases). The receptor was isolated from a man younger than 35 who had recovered from COVID-19. CDR3 protein: CASSLLAGLGGNTIYF. In DNA form, the CDR3 reads TGTGCCAGCAGCTTATTGGCAGGGCTTGGCGGAAACACCATATATTTT.